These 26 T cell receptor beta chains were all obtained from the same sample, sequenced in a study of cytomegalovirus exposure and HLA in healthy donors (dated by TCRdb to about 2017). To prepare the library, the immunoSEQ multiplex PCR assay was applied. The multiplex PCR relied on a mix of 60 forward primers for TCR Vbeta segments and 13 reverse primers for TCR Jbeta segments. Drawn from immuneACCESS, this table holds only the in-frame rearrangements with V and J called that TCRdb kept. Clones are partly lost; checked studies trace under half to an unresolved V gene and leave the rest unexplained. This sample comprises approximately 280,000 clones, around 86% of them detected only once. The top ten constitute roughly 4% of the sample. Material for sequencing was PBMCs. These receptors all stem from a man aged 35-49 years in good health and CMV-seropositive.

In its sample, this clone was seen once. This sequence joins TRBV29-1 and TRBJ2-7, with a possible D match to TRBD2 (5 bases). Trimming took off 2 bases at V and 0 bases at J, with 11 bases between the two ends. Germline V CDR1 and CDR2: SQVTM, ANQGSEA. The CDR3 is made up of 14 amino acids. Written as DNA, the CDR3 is TGCAGCGTTGAATGGGAGTTCAGCTCCTACGAGCAGTACTTC. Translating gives CSVEWEFSSYEQYF.

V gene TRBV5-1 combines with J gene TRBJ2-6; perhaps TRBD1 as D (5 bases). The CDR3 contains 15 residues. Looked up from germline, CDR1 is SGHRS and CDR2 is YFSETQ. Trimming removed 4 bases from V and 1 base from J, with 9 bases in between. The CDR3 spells CASSLGASGANVLTF. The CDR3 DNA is TGCGCCAGCAGCCTTGGGGCTTCTGGGGCCAACGTCCTGACTTTC.

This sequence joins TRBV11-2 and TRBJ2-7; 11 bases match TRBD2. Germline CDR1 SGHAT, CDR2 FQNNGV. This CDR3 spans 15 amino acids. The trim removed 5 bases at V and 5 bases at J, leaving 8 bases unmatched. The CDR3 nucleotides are TGTGCCAGCAGCCCGGGACTAGCGGAAGACGACGAGCAGTACTTC. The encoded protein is CASSPGLAEDDEQYF.

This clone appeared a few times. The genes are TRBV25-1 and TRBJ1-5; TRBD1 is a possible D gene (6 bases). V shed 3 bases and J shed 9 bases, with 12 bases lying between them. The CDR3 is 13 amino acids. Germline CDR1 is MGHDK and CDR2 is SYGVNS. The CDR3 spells CASSEGAPTPQHF. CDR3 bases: TGTGCCAGCAGTGAGGGGGCTCCAACGCCCCAGCATTTT.

The CDR3 sequence: CASSLVTYNEQFF. DNA for the CDR3: TGTGCCAGCAGCTTGGTAACCTACAATGAGCAGTTCTTC. The V call is TRBV5-5, the J call TRBJ2-1; D remains unclear. Trimming removed 0 bases from V and 2 bases from J, with 3 bases in between. The CDR3 is made up of 13 amino acids. CDR1 is SGHKS, CDR2 YYEKEE, per germline (reference sequence).

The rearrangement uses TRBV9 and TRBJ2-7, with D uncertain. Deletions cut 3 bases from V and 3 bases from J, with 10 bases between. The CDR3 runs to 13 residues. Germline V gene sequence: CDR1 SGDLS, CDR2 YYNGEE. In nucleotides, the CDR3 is TGTGCCAGCAGCGCCCTTGCCGGCTACGAGCAGTACTTC. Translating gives CASSALAGYEQYF.

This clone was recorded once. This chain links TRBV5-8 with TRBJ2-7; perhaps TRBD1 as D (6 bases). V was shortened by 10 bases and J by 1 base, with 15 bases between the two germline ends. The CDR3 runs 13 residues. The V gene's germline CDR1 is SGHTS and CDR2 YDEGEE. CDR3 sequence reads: CALRAQGSYEQYF. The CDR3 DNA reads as TGTGCCCTAAGGGCACAGGGTTCCTACGAGCAGTACTTC.

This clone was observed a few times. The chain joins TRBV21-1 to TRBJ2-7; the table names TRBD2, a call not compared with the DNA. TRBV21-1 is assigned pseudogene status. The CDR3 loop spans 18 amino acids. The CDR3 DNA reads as TGTGCCAGCAGCAAAGAAGCGGGGGCTTGCCCTACTTGCTACGAGCAGTACTTC. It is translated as CASSKEAGACPTCYEQYF.

The DNA of the CDR3 is TGTGCCAGCAGCGGGACTAGCGGGAACACAGATACGCAGTATTTT. Protein sequence: CASSGTSGNTDTQYF. This chain connects TRBV11-3 to TRBJ2-3; 13 bases agree with TRBD2. With V trimmed by 5 bases and J by 2 bases, 1 base remained unmatched. Germline-derived CDR1 and CDR2 are SGHNT and YENEEA. The CDR3 contains 15 residues.

CDR3 sequence (DNA): TGTGCCAGCAGCTACGGACTAGCGGGACTCTGGGCAGAGACCCAGTACTTC. Amino acids: CASSYGLAGLWAETQYF. The chain is built from TRBV5-5 and TRBJ2-5, with 12 bases matching TRBD2. CDR1 is SGHKS, CDR2 YYEKEE, per germline (reference sequence). The CDR3 consists of 17 residues. V lost 3 bases and J lost 4; bases outside the gene matches: 10. Full variable domain (missing parts from reference TRBV5-5 and TRBJ2-5): DAGVTQSPTHLIKTRGQQVTLRCSPISGHKSVSWYQQVLGQGPQFIFQYYEKEERGRGNFPDRFSARQFPNYSSELNVNALLLGDSALYLCASSYGLAGLWAETQYFGPGTRLLVL.

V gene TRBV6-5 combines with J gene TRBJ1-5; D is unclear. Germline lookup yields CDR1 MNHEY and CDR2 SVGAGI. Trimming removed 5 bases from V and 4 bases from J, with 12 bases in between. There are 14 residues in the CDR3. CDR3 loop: CASSPGGQNQPQHF. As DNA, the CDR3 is TGTGCCAGCAGTCCCGGAGGCCAGAATCAGCCCCAGCATTTT.

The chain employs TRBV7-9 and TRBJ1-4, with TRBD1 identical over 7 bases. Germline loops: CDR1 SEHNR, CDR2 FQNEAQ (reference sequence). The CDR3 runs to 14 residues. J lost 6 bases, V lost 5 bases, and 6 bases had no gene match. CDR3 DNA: TGTGCCAGCAGCCCTCAGGGGGAGCATGAAAAACTGTTTTTT. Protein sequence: CASSPQGEHEKLFF.

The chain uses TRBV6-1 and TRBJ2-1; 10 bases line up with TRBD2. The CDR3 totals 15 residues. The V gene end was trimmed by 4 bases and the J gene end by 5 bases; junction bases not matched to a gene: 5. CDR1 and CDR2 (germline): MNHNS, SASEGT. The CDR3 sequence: CASSGGLALDNEQFF. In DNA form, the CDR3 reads TGTGCCAGCAGTGGGGGACTAGCGTTAGACAATGAGCAGTTCTTC.

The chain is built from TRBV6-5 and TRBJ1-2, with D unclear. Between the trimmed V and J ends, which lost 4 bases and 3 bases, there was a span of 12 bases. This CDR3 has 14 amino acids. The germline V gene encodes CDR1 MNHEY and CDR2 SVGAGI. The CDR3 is CASSSPGLDYGYTF. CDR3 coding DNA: TGTGCCAGCAGTTCGCCGGGTTTAGACTATGGCTACACCTTC.

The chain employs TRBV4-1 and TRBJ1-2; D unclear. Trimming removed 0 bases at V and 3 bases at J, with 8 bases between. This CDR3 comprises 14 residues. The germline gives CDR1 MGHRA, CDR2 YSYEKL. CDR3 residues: CASSQDEGYYGYTF. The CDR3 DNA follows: TGCGCCAGCAGCCAAGATGAGGGCTACTATGGCTACACCTTC.

The CDR3 DNA reads as TGTGCCAGCAGCTTGCGGGGTGGGAACTATGGCTACACCTTC. It specifies CASSLRGGNYGYTF. The V gene is TRBV5-6, the J gene TRBJ1-2; no clear D gene. Trimming stripped 1 base from V and 2 bases from J, with 9 bases between. The CDR3 covers 14 residues. Germline CDR1 reads SGHDT; CDR2 reads YYEEEE.

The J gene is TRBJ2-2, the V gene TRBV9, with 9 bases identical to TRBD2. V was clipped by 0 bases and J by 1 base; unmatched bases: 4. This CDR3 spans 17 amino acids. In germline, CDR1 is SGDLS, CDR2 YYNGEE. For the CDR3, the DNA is TGTGCCAGCAGCGTAGTGGCTAGCGGGGTGAACACCGGGGAGCTGTTTTTT. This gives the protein CASSVVASGVNTGELFF.

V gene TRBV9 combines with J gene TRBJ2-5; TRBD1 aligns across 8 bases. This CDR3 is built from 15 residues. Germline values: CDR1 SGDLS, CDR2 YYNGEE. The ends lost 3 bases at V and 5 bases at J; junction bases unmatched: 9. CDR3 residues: CASSADRGVWETQYF. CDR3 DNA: TGTGCCAGCAGCGCCGACAGGGGAGTTTGGGAGACCCAGTACTTC.

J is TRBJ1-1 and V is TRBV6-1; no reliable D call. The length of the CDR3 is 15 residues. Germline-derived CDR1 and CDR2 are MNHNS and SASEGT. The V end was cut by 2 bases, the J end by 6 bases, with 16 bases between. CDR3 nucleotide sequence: TGTGCCAGCAGTGAACCGGGAGCCGGGGTCCCTGAAGCTTTCTTT. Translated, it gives CASSEPGAGVPEAFF.

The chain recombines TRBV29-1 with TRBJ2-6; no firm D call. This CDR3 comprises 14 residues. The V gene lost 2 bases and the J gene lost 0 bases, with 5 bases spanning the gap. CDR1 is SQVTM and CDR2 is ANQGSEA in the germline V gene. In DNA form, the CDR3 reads TGCAGCGTTGAATTCAGCTCTGGGGCCAACGTCCTGACTTTC. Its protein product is CSVEFSSGANVLTF.

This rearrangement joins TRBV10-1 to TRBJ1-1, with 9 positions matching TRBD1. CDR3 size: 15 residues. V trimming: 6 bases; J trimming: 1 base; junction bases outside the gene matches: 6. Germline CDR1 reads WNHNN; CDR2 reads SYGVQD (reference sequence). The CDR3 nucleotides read TGCGCCAGCAGCGATACAGGGGGCCCGAACACTGAAGCTTTCTTT. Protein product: CASSDTGGPNTEAFF.

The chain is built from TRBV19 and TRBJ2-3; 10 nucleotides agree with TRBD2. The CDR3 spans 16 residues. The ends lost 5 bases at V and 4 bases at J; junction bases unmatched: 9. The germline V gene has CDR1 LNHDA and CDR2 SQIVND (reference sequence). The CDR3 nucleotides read TGTGCCAGTAGTCTAGCGGGAGCGGGAGAGGCAGATACGCAGTATTTT. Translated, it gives CASSLAGAGEADTQYF.

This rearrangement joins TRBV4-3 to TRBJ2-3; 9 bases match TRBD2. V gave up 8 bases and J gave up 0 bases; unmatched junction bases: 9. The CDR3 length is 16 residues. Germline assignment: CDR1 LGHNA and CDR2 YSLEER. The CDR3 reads CASRARLAASTDTQYF. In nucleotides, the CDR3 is TGCGCCAGCCGGGCGAGACTAGCGGCTAGCACAGATACGCAGTATTTT.

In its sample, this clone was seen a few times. The CDR3: CASTGEGYDEQYF. CDR3 in DNA: TGTGCCAGCACCGGGGAAGGGTACGACGAGCAGTACTTC. The V call is TRBV2, the J call TRBJ2-7, with D perhaps matching TRBD2 (5 bases). Germline V lookup: CDR1 SNHLY, CDR2 FYNNEI. The CDR3 loop spans 13 amino acids. V was pared by 7 bases and J by 5 bases, with 15 bases between.

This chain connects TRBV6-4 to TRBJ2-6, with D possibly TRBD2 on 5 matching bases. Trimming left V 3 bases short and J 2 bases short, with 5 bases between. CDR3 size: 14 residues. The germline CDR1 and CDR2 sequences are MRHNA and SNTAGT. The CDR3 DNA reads TGTGCCAGCAGTGAGCGGGCTGGGGCCAACGTCCTGACTTTC. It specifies CASSERAGANVLTF.

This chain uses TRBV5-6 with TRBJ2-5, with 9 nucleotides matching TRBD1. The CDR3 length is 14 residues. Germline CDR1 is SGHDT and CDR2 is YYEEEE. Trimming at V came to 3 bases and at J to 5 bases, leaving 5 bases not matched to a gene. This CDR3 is CASSWTGVRETQYF. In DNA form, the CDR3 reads TGTGCCAGCAGCTGGACAGGGGTGAGGGAGACCCAGTACTTC.